This TCR beta chain appears in the sequencing data of a study of blood T cell repertoires in COVID-19. As for the study in general: Acute and convalescent COVID-19 specimens originated in the United States, Italy and Spain. Sources were T cells, B-cell-depleted T cells, or PBMCs; the material itself was cDNA or gDNA.

Germline assignment: CDR1 MDHEN and CDR2 SYDVKM. Trimming removed 4 bases from V and 0 bases from J; junction bases left unmatched: 6. This CDR3 comprises 16 residues. During active infection, Seattle patients enrolled and were then monitored through disease. Under the authors' procedure: Amplification from reference gene primers served as the basis for estimated nucleated cell counts. Profiled with immunoSEQ multiplex PCR; TCRdb holds only in-frame clones, not every one. The DNA was the basis for D and trimming; V, J and clone size are from that table. The sample lists some 220,000 clones, more than 75% occurring once.

Sequencing was carried out using peripheral blood. The clonotype was recovered from a woman between 65 and 79 years old with COVID-19, enrolled during active disease. V gene TRBV28 combines with J gene TRBJ1-5; 7 positions match TRBD1. The CDR3 DNA is TGTGCCAGCAGTTCCTGGACAGGCGGTAGCAATCAGCCCCAGCATTTT. This translates into CASSSWTGGSNQPQHF.